What follows describes a single T cell receptor (beta chain). This record comes from a study of blood T cell repertoires in COVID-19. This CDR3 has 15 amino acids. Unmatched junction bases numbered 9, after V lost 5 bases and J lost 5 bases. CDR1 and CDR2 from the germline V gene are SGHTA and FQGNSA. Per the original data handling: Quantification of nucleated cells was approximated via reference gene primer amplification. Clones were read by immunoSEQ multiplex PCR, and TCRdb kept only the in-frame ones, dropping some. That table supplies the V and J calls and clone size; D and trimming were determined from the DNA. The sample consists of 200,000 to 250,000 clones, approximately 87% of them appearing once. Assignments of participants to cohorts depended upon their own reported clinical history.

This clonotype was sampled from a woman aged 45-65 years in a cohort exposed to, infected with or recovered from COVID-19 (not recorded which). Sequencing used PBMCs or T cells enriched from blood (not recorded which). The rearrangement joins TRBV7-2 to TRBJ2-7; 10 nucleotides match TRBD1. The CDR3 region has the DNA TGTGCCAGCAGCCCAGCAGGGGACAGGGGAGACGAGCAGTACTTC. Translated: CASSPAGDRGDEQYF.